The rows below give T cell receptor beta chains drawn from one sample of a study of human T cells and chemical hapten exposure. MiXCR, run by TCRdb on the RACE reads, gives a single entry per CDR3 protein. This sample has more than 250,000 distinct CDR3 sequences, with about 8.1% found just once. This material consisted of whole blood, taken in connection with sensitization to the hapten diphenylcyclopropenone (DPC). The origin of the receptors is a woman in her 40s with alopecia areata. Some clones in this sample may be carry-over from other donors' samples. CDR3s include the opening cysteine and the closing phenylalanine or tryptophan. The D gene is left open where the match is weak. A row's size may be missing; if present it is once, few, many or a size class.

>-|-|TRBJ2-3|TRBV7-7|16
TGTGCTAGCAGCTCGGCCTGCTTATCTAGCACAGATACGCAGTATTTT
CASSSACLSSTDTQYF
>many|-|TRBJ2-3|TRBV7-2|12
TGTGCCAGCAGGCCCGACACAGATACGCAGTATTTT
CASRPDTDTQYF
>few|-|TRBJ2-4|TRBV12-3/TRBV12-4|13
TGTGCCAGCAGGTCCGGGACGCTAAACATTCAGTACTTC
CASRSGTLNIQYF
>-|TRBD2|TRBJ2-1|TRBV6-1|12
TGTGCCAGCGGACTAGCGGGGGGCGAGCAGTTCTTC
CASGLAGGEQFF
>-|TRBD2|TRBJ2-3|TRBV20-1|14
TGCAGTGCTATTGCGCTAGCGGGCACAGATACGCAGTATTTT
CSAIALAGTDTQYF
>-|TRBD1|TRBJ2-7|TRBV2|11
TGTGCCAGCGACAGGGACTACGAGCAGTACTTC
CASDRDYEQYF
>few|-|TRBJ1-2|TRBV5-1|14
TGCGCCAGCAGCCCGCCCGGAAGTAGCTATGGCTACACCTTC
CASSPPGSSYGYTF
>-|TRBD2|TRBJ2-5|TRBV5-1|15
TGCGCCAGCAGCTTGGTACTAGCGGGAGAAGAGACCCAGTACTTC
CASSLVLAGEETQYF
>many|-|TRBJ1-1|TRBV6-2/TRBV6-3|16
TGTGCCAGCAGTTACGACAGGCAGGGAGGATGGACTGAAGCTTTCTTT
CASSYDRQGGWTEAFF
>-|-|TRBJ2-1|TRBV6-1|14
TGTGCCAGCAGGCGGGAAAGTCCCTACAATGAGCAGTTCTTC
CASRRESPYNEQFF
>-|-|TRBJ2-1|TRBV30|13
TGTGCCTGGAGTCCTGACAGCTACAATGAGCAGTTCTTC
CAWSPDSYNEQFF
>-|TRBD1|TRBJ1-5|TRBV6-2/TRBV6-3|15
TGTGCCAGCAGTTGGGGACAGGGGGCGGCTCAGCCCCAGCATTTT
CASSWGQGAAQPQHF
>-|-|TRBJ1-3|TRBV10-3|16
TGTGCCATCAGGGAGGTAGGACAGACCTCTGGAAACACCATATATTTT
CAIREVGQTSGNTIYF
>-|TRBD2|TRBJ2-5|TRBV4-1|16
TGCGCCAGCAGCCAATTGGGACTAGCGGGAGCGGAGACCCAGTACTTC
CASSQLGLAGAETQYF
>many|-|TRBJ2-1|TRBV28|13
TGTGCCAGCAGTCCGAGGAGTGACAATGAGCAGTTCTTC
CASSPRSDNEQFF
>few|-|TRBJ2-1|TRBV6-2/TRBV6-3|16
TGTGCCAGCAGTTACGTCCCGGGAGTGGGTTACAATGAGCAGTTCTTC
CASSYVPGVGYNEQFF
>few|TRBD2|TRBJ2-1|TRBV23-1|15
TGCGCCAGCAGTCAGGGGACTAGCGGGAGCAATGAGCAGTTCTTC
CASSQGTSGSNEQFF
>-|-|TRBJ2-2|TRBV4-2|13
TGTGCCCCACCCGGTGGGAACACCGGGGAGCTGTTTTTT
CAPPGGNTGELFF
>many|-|TRBJ1-5|TRBV9|13
TGTGCCAGCAGCGTAGGACAAAATCAGCCCCAGCATTTT
CASSVGQNQPQHF
>many|TRBD1|TRBJ1-2|TRBV4-2|14
TGTGCCAGCAGCCAAGCGGGACAGAACTATGGCTACACCTTC
CASSQAGQNYGYTF
>-|TRBD2|TRBJ2-7|TRBV5-4|16
TGTGCCAGCAAGAAAACCCCCCTAGCGGGGTTCTACGAGCAGTACTTC
CASKKTPLAGFYEQYF
>-|TRBD1|TRBJ1-6|TRBV10-3|16
TGTGCCACCTTTGGCGGGACAGGGGGCACTAATTCACCCCTCCACTTT
CATFGGTGGTNSPLHF
>few|-|TRBJ2-3|TRBV6-2/TRBV6-3|15
TGTGCCAGCAGTTACTCCCCGGGAGCTGCAGATACGCAGTATTTT
CASSYSPGAADTQYF
>-|-|TRBJ2-7|TRBV27|14
TGTGCCAGCAGTTTTGTGGACCCCTCCTACGAGCAGTACTTC
CASSFVDPSYEQYF
>-|TRBD2|TRBJ2-1|TRBV7-8|15
TGTGCCAGCAGCCCGCTAGCGGGAGCCTACTATGAGCAGTTCTTC
CASSPLAGAYYEQFF
>-|TRBD1|TRBJ2-3|TRBV2|14
TGTGCCAGCAGCGGGGACAGGGGGCAAGATACGCAGTATTTT
CASSGDRGQDTQYF
>-|-|TRBJ2-7|TRBV3-1|12
TGTGCCAGCAGCCACCAGCGGTACGAGCAGTACTTC
CASSHQRYEQYF
>-|-|TRBJ1-5|TRBV18|16
TGTGCCAGCTCACCACCGAAAGGGAGGGATTCTCAGCCCCAGCATTTT
CASSPPKGRDSQPQHF
>-|-|TRBJ1-6|TRBV28|17
TGTGCCAGCCTTCCCAGTCTGGAGAGCTCCTATAATTCACCCCTCCACTTT
CASLPSLESSYNSPLHF
>-|-|TRBJ1-1|TRBV7-6|21
TGTGCCAGCAGCTTAGCTCGTCTCCCCAGGGTGCTTAAATTGATGAACACTGAAGCTTTCTTT
CASSLARLPRVLKLMNTEAFF
>-|TRBD1|TRBJ1-2|TRBV2|14
TGTGCCAGCAGAACGGGACAGGGCTGGTATGGCTACACCTTC
CASRTGQGWYGYTF
>many|-|TRBJ1-5|TRBV5-1|14
TGCGCCAGCAGCCTGGGGCCTGGGGGTCAGCCCCAGCATTTT
CASSLGPGGQPQHF
>few|-|TRBJ2-7|TRBV5-1|15
TGCGCCAGCAGCTTGGTCGCAGGGCCGGACTACGAGCAGTACTTC
CASSLVAGPDYEQYF
>many|TRBD2|TRBJ2-3|TRBV7-8|18
TGTGCCAGCAGCCTATGGGGACTAGCGGGATCAGGTACAGATACGCAGTATTTT
CASSLWGLAGSGTDTQYF
>-|-|TRBJ1-1|TRBV10-3|15
TGTGCCATCAGTGAGAGTGGGGGCGCGGAAGCTGAAGCTTTCTTT
CAISESGGAEAEAFF
>many|-|TRBJ2-7|TRBV29-1|14
TGCAGCGTTGAAGAGCGAAACTCGTACTACGAGCAGTACTTC
CSVEERNSYYEQYF
>few|-|TRBJ2-7|TRBV4-1|14
TGCGCCAGCAGCCAAGCGGGACCTATCCACGAGCAGTACTTC
CASSQAGPIHEQYF
>many|-|TRBJ2-2|TRBV7-2|16
TGTGCCAGCAGCCCCACGGGACACTCCCTTCCCGGGGAGCTGTTTTTT
CASSPTGHSLPGELFF
>-|TRBD1|TRBJ1-5|TRBV12-3/TRBV12-4|17
TGTGCCAGCACCCTTTTGGGGACAGGGGGAGGTGGCCAGCCCCAGCATTTT
CASTLLGTGGGGQPQHF
>many|-|TRBJ2-3|TRBV9|15
TGTGCCAGCAGCGCGACAGGTTATAGCACAGATACGCAGTATTTT
CASSATGYSTDTQYF
>few|-|TRBJ2-2|TRBV11-2|15
TGTGCCAGCAGCTTAGTCAGGGTCTCGAGCGGGGAGCTGTTTTTT
CASSLVRVSSGELFF